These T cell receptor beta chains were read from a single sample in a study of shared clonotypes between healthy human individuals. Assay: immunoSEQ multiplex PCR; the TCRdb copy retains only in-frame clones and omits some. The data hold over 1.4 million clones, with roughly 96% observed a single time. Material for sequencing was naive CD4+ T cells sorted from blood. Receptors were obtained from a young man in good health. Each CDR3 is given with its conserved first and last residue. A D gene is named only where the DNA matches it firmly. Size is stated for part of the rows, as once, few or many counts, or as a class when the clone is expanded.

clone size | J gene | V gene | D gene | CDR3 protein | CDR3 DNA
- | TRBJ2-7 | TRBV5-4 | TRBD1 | CASSPVPGQGALSEQYF | TGTGCCAGCAGCCCAGTCCCGGGACAGGGGGCGCTTTCCGAGCAGTACTTC
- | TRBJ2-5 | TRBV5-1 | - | CASSLKETQYF | TGCGCCAGCAGCTTGAAGGAAACCCAGTACTTC
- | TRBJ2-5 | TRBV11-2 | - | CASSSWLGETQYF | TGTGCCAGCAGCTCATGGCTCGGCGAGACCCAGTACTTC
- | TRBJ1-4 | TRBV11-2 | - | CASSVLRGPSNGKLFF | TGTGCCAGCAGCGTCCTCCGGGGCCCGAGTAATGGAAAACTGTTTTTT
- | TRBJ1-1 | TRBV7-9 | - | CASSLTPPEAFF | TGTGCCAGCAGCTTAACCCCCCCAGAAGCTTTCTTT
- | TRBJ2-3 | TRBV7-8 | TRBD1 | CASSLGQGPTDTQYF | TGTGCCAGCAGCTTAGGACAGGGCCCGACAGATACGCAGTATTTT
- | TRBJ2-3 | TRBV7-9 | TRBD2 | CASSVSGSTDTQYF | TGTGCCAGCAGCGTTAGCGGGAGCACAGATACGCAGTATTTT
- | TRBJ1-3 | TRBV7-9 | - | CASSFLIHRVSGNTIYF | TGTGCCAGCAGCTTTCTAATCCACAGGGTCAGTGGAAACACCATATATTTT
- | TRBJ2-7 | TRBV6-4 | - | CASSDQGGSSYEQYF | TGTGCCAGCAGTGACCAGGGGGGGAGCTCCTACGAGCAGTACTTC
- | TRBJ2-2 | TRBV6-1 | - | CASTLTRVPGELFF | TGTGCCAGCACTCTTACCCGGGTCCCCGGGGAGCTGTTTTTT
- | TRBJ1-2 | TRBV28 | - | CASSLWNYGYTF | TGTGCCAGCAGTTTGTGGAACTATGGCTACACCTTC
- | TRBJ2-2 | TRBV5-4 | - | CASSFLVNTGELFF | TGTGCCAGCAGCTTCCTAGTAAACACCGGGGAGCTGTTTTTT
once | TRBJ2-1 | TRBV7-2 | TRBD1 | CASSLSTGQPGEQFF | TGTGCCAGCAGCTTATCGACGGGACAGCCGGGAGAGCAGTTCTTC
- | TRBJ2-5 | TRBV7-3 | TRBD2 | CASSQSGLAGGEETQYF | TGTGCCAGCAGCCAATCAGGACTAGCGGGTGGGGAGGAGACCCAGTACTTC
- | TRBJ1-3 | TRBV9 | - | CASSVASSGNTIYF | TGTGCCAGCAGCGTAGCTAGCTCTGGAAACACCATATATTTT
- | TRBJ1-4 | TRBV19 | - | CASSSTNEKLFF | TGTGCCAGTAGTTCAACTAATGAAAAACTGTTTTTT
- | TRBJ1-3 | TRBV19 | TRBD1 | CASSHGQGPSGNTIYF | TGTGCCAGTAGTCACGGACAGGGACCCTCTGGAAACACCATATATTTT
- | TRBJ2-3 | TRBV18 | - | CASSPGLSTDTQYF | TGTGCCAGCTCACCCGGCCTTAGCACAGATACGCAGTATTTT
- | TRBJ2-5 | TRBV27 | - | CASSLRTRETQYF | TGTGCCAGCAGTTTACGGACAAGAGAGACCCAGTACTTC
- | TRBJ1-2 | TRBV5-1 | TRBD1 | CASSPGQPRGYTF | TGCGCCAGCAGCCCGGGACAGCCTCGTGGCTACACCTTC
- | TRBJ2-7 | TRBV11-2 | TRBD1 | CASSPQGVTYEQYF | TGTGCCAGCAGTCCACAGGGGGTTACCTACGAGCAGTACTTC
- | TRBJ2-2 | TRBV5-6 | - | CASSSTVPRASGELFF | TGTGCCAGCAGCAGCACTGTCCCAAGGGCTTCCGGGGAGCTGTTTTTT